This is a list of T cell receptor beta chains from one sample in a study of spatial heterogeneity in lung cancer. TCRdb reprocessed the 5' RACE reads via MiXCR and lists one record per CDR3 protein. Altogether under 30,000 distinct CDR3 sequences are present, under 7% being singletons, with the ten largest covering around 21%. The sequenced sample was PBMCs, obtained at follow-up. These receptors came from a male donor with early-stage non-small cell lung cancer. The CDR3 runs from the conserved cysteine through the conserved F or W. A D gene is named only where the DNA matches it firmly. Clone size is not always given. Where it is, it says once, few, many or a class for expanded clones.

>TRBD1|TRBV12-3/TRBV12-4|TRBJ1-2|NA
CASTKGQGNGYTF
TGTGCCAGCACCAAGGGACAGGGTAATGGCTACACCTTC
>TRBD2|TRBV6-1|TRBJ2-3|few
CASSAGERTDTQYF
TGTGCCAGCAGCGCGGGGGAGCGCACAGATACGCAGTATTTT
>TRBD2|TRBV20-1|TRBJ2-3|few
CSARRAGGPMADTQYF
TGCAGTGCTCGGCGGGCGGGAGGGCCAATGGCAGATACGCAGTATTTT
>NA|TRBV24-1|TRBJ2-1|many
CATSDLPPRGSSYNEQFF
TGTGCCACCAGTGATTTGCCCCCACGGGGCAGCTCCTACAATGAGCAGTTCTTC
>TRBD2|TRBV6-2/TRBV6-3|TRBJ2-3|few
CASSTAWGGGSTDTQYF
TGTGCCAGCAGTACCGCTTGGGGCGGGGGGAGCACAGATACGCAGTATTTT
>NA|TRBV6-2/TRBV6-3|TRBJ2-7|many
CASSYITGASYEQYF
TGTGCCAGCAGTTACATCACGGGGGCGTCCTACGAGCAGTACTTC
>NA|TRBV25-1|TRBJ1-2|NA
CASRETGYYGYTF
TGTGCCAGCAGGGAAACAGGGTACTATGGCTACACCTTC
>NA|TRBV5-6|TRBJ2-1|many
CASSWDWLNEQFF
TGTGCCAGCAGCTGGGACTGGCTCAATGAGCAGTTCTTC
>TRBD1|TRBV11-3|TRBJ2-1|many
CASSSQGAVGDEQFF
TGTGCCAGCAGCTCCCAGGGGGCGGTCGGCGATGAGCAGTTCTTC
>NA|TRBV27|TRBJ2-3|few
CASSHYPPLGVMEDTQYF
TGTGCCAGCAGTCATTACCCCCCACTTGGGGTAATGGAAGATACGCAGTATTTT
>NA|TRBV11-2|TRBJ2-1|many
CASSFGSSYNEQFF
TGTGCCAGCAGCTTCGGTAGCTCCTACAATGAGCAGTTCTTC
>NA|TRBV10-3|TRBJ2-1|many
CAISESDRWNEQFF
TGTGCCATCAGTGAGTCGGACAGATGGAATGAGCAGTTCTTC
>NA|TRBV4-2|TRBJ2-7|few
CASSQALTGRGGEQYF
TGTGCCAGCAGCCAAGCCTTGACTGGCAGGGGGGGCGAGCAGTACTTC
>TRBD2|TRBV29-1|TRBJ2-3|many
CSVDGGAINTQYF
TGCAGCGTTGACGGGGGGGCCATAAATACGCAGTATTTT
>NA|TRBV7-2|TRBJ1-5|many
CASSLQTQPQHF
TGTGCCAGCAGCTTACAGACTCAGCCCCAGCATTTT
>TRBD2|TRBV11-3|TRBJ2-2|many
CASSFSVQRGNTGELFF
TGTGCCAGCAGCTTTAGTGTCCAGCGGGGTAACACCGGGGAGCTGTTTTTT
>NA|TRBV25-1|TRBJ2-6|many
CASSDSFTGLSGANVLTF
TGTGCCAGCAGTGATAGTTTTACAGGCCTCTCTGGGGCCAACGTCCTGACTTTC
>TRBD2|TRBV11-2|TRBJ2-2|NA
CASSQTSGLNTGELFF
TGTGCCAGCAGCCAGACTAGCGGGCTGAACACCGGGGAGCTGTTTTTT
>NA|TRBV21-1|TRBJ2-2|NA
CASRTTAGALPFNTGELFF
TGTGCCAGCAGAACTACAGCGGGGGCCCTTCCCTTCAACACCGGGGAGCTGTTTTTT
>NA|TRBV28|TRBJ1-5|many
CASSTRVRAAHQPQHF
TGTGCCAGCAGTACCCGGGTCCGGGCCGCCCATCAGCCCCAGCATTTT
>TRBD2|TRBV5-5|TRBJ2-3|NA
CASSLRLAGDTQYF
TGTGCCAGCAGCTTGAGACTAGCGGGGGATACGCAGTATTTT
>NA|TRBV5-1|TRBJ2-1|few
CASSFSGSDVNEQFF
TGCGCCAGCAGCTTCTCAGGGTCTGATGTCAATGAGCAGTTCTTC
>NA|TRBV5-1|TRBJ2-2|many
CASRASELTGELFF
TGCGCCAGCAGGGCTTCAGAGTTGACCGGGGAGCTGTTTTTT
>TRBD1|TRBV2|TRBJ1-5|NA
CASSEQGASNQPQHF
TGTGCCAGCAGTGAACAGGGGGCAAGCAATCAGCCCCAGCATTTT
>NA|TRBV5-1|TRBJ2-3|many
CASSWGGVSTDTQYF
TGCGCCAGCAGCTGGGGCGGGGTGAGCACAGATACGCAGTATTTT
>NA|TRBV20-1|TRBJ1-5|NA
CSATTGTPNQPQHF
TGCAGTGCCACCACCGGGACACCAAATCAGCCCCAGCATTTT
>NA|TRBV18|TRBJ1-1|many
CASSPGGKGTEAFF
TGTGCCAGCTCACCCGGGGGAAAGGGCACTGAAGCTTTCTTT
>TRBD2|TRBV19|TRBJ2-1|many
CASTVMAGGPNEQFF
TGTGCCAGTACCGTGATGGCGGGGGGCCCCAATGAGCAGTTCTTC
>NA|TRBV3-1|TRBJ2-3|many
CASKSGLEGTDTQYF
TGTGCCAGCAAGTCCGGCTTAGAGGGCACAGATACGCAGTATTTT
>NA|TRBV6-6|TRBJ2-3|many
CASSYSGVSTDTQYF
TGTGCCAGCAGTTACTCCGGGGTCTCCACAGATACGCAGTATTTT
>NA|TRBV19|TRBJ2-5|few
CASSIRRETQYF
TGTGCCAGTAGTATACGGCGTGAGACCCAGTACTTC
>NA|TRBV29-1|TRBJ1-2|many
CSVDREPNYGYTF
TGCAGCGTTGATAGAGAGCCTAACTATGGCTACACCTTC
>TRBD1|TRBV7-3|TRBJ1-6|many
CASRRDSSYNSPLHF
TGTGCCAGCAGAAGGGACAGCAGTTATAATTCACCCCTCCACTTT
>NA|TRBV2|TRBJ1-5|NA
CASSEAPGVLNQPQHF
TGTGCCAGCAGTGAAGCACCGGGGGTTCTCAATCAGCCCCAGCATTTT
>NA|TRBV9|TRBJ1-2|many
CASSVGEAGAYGYTF
TGTGCCAGCAGCGTAGGAGAAGCGGGGGCCTATGGCTACACCTTC
>NA|TRBV5-1|TRBJ1-4|medium-sized
CASSTAPDEKLFF
TGCGCCAGCAGCACCGCCCCGGATGAAAAACTGTTTTTT
>NA|TRBV2|TRBJ2-1|many
CASSVDRSSYNEQFF
TGTGCCAGCAGTGTGGACAGAAGCTCCTACAATGAGCAGTTCTTC
>NA|TRBV5-6|TRBJ1-5|few
CASSLAGTYSNQPQHF
TGTGCCAGCAGCTTGGCGGGGACCTATAGCAATCAGCCCCAGCATTTT
>NA|TRBV4-2|TRBJ2-4|many
CASSPEGTPLQYF
TGTGCCAGCAGCCCGGAAGGGACCCCGCTTCAGTACTTC
>NA|TRBV9|TRBJ2-3|many
CASSPGADTQYF
TGTGCCAGCAGCCCCGGGGCAGATACGCAGTATTTT
>NA|TRBV6-2/TRBV6-3|TRBJ2-1|many
CASSYRSSSYNEQFF
TGTGCCAGCAGTTACCGGTCTAGCTCCTACAATGAGCAGTTCTTC
>NA|TRBV20-1|TRBJ1-5|medium-sized
CSARRTEVSNQPQHF
TGCAGTGCTAGAAGGACCGAGGTTAGCAATCAGCCCCAGCATTTT
>NA|TRBV6-5|TRBJ1-5|NA
CASSYSRTRGQPQHF
TGTGCCAGCAGTTACTCGCGCACCAGAGGACAGCCCCAGCATTTT
>NA|TRBV7-9|TRBJ1-1|NA
CASSLTPGVLNTEAFF
TGTGCCAGCAGCCTGACCCCAGGGGTGTTGAACACTGAAGCTTTCTTT
>NA|TRBV7-3|TRBJ2-5|NA
CASSLGSSHQETQYF
TGTGCCAGCAGCTTAGGTAGCTCTCATCAAGAGACCCAGTACTTC
>TRBD2|TRBV7-2|TRBJ2-1|many
CASNSGRDNEQFF
TGTGCCAGCAATAGCGGGAGGGACAATGAGCAGTTCTTC
>NA|TRBV24-1|TRBJ1-5|NA
CATSAGRSSNQPQHF
TGTGCCACCAGTGCCGGCCGAAGTAGCAATCAGCCCCAGCATTTT
>NA|TRBV7-9|TRBJ2-1|many
CASETRISHEQFF
TGTGCCAGCGAGACCCGAATCTCCCATGAGCAGTTCTTC
>NA|TRBV20-1|TRBJ1-1|many
CSATGTRGRNTEAFF
TGCAGTGCTACCGGGACAAGGGGACGGAACACTGAAGCTTTCTTT